This T cell receptor beta chain originates from a study of glioma-infiltrating T cells after dendritic cell vaccination. Study information: Patients received three intradermal dendritic cell vaccine injections at biweekly intervals.

Assay: immunoSEQ multiplex PCR; the TCRdb copy retains only in-frame clones and omits some. Of more than 75,000 clones listed, 80% to 85% were seen once; the top ten hold around 6.5%. Time point reported: after dendritic cell vaccination, including at tumor progression/relapse. The V gene end was trimmed by 0 bases and the J gene end by 0 bases; junction bases not matched to a gene: 10. This CDR3 is built from 17 residues. CDR1 SQVTM and CDR2 ANQGSEA come from the germline V gene. The origin of this receptor is a human donor with glioblastoma. The chain uses TRBV29-1 and TRBJ2-5; 7 bases align to TRBD2. The sample in question was blood, obtained after dendritic cell vaccination. The CDR3 DNA reads as TGCAGCGTTGAAGACAATACCGGGACTATCAACCAAGAGACCCAGTACTTC. Its translation is CSVEDNTGTINQETQYF.